Presented here are 7 T cell receptor beta chains from one specimen sequenced in a study of T-cell reconstitution after alpha-beta-depleted transplantation in children. Preparation of the TCRbeta library used unique molecular identifiers. TCRdb reprocessed the PCR reads with MiXCR, giving one entry per CDR3 protein. Of approximately 430,000 distinct CDR3 sequences in the sample, about a sixth were seen once. This specimen consisted of PBMCs, mostly from graft donor cells, obtained 360 days after TCRalphabeta/CD19-depleted stem cell transplant. The source is a boy less than two years old who had a stem cell transplant for Wiskott-Aldrich syndrome, so the T cells may come from the graft donor.

This clonotype was seen more than once but under ten times. CDR3 DNA sequence: TGTGCCAGCAGTTTTGGCGGTGCGCGAGAGACCCAGTACTTC. It translates to CASSFGGARETQYF. This sequence joins TRBV12-3 or TRBV12-4 and TRBJ2-5; unclear D gene. Deletions cut 3 bases from V and 4 bases from J, with 12 bases between. This CDR3 spans 14 amino acids.

A few counts support this clonotype. V is TRBV6-5 and J is TRBJ1-1; D perhaps matches TRBD1 (6 bases). Germline values: CDR1 MNHEY, CDR2 SVGAGI. Between the trimmed V and J ends, which lost 2 bases and 3 bases, there was a span of 13 bases. The CDR3 runs 15 residues. The CDR3 is CASSYVGARDTEAFF. The CDR3 DNA follows: TGTGCCAGCAGTTACGTGGGGGCGCGGGACACTGAAGCTTTCTTT.

Here the CDR3 reads CASTPRDRDSYEQYF. The CDR3 DNA follows: TGTGCCTCTACGCCCCGGGACAGGGACTCCTACGAGCAGTACTTC. The gene calls are TRBV30 and TRBJ2-7; 9 positions agree with TRBD1. V was pared by 7 bases and J by 0 bases, with 10 bases of the junction left unmatched. Germline CDR1 and CDR2: GTSNPN and SVGIG (reference sequence). The CDR3 is made up of 15 amino acids. The full variable domain, completed using reference TRBV30 and TRBJ2-7, is SQTIHQWPATLVQPVGSPLSLECTVEGTSNPNLYWYRQAAGRGLQLLFYSVGIGQISSEVPQNLSASRPQDRQFILSSKKLLLSDSGFYLCASTPRDRDSYEQYFGPGTRLTVT.

The chain employs TRBV3-1 and TRBJ2-1; unclear D gene. The CDR3 length is 16 residues. CDR1 LGHDT and CDR2 YNNKEL come from the germline V gene (reference sequence). Trimming took off 1 base at V and 0 bases at J, with 10 bases between the two ends. The CDR3 region is CASSQVTFASYNEQFF. Here the CDR3 DNA reads TGTGCCAGCAGCCAAGTGACGTTTGCCTCCTACAATGAGCAGTTCTTC.

V is TRBV20-1 and J is TRBJ1-3; D might be TRBD1 (6 bases). CDR3 length equals 13 residues. Germline V gene sequence: CDR1 DFQATT, CDR2 SNEGSKA (reference sequence). V lost 5 bases and J 5 bases, leaving 13 bases between the germline ends. CDR3 residues: CSAYQGTRNTIYF. The CDR3 DNA reads as TGCAGTGCTTACCAGGGGACCAGAAACACCATATATTTT.

V is TRBV5-1 and J is TRBJ2-1; 13 nucleotides line up with TRBD2. The V gene's germline CDR1 is SGHRS and CDR2 YFSETQ. V was pared by 4 bases and J by 4 bases, with 5 bases of the junction left unmatched. There are 16 residues in the CDR3. The DNA of the CDR3 is TGCGCCAGCAGCCGGACTAGCGGGGGCCCTTACAATGAGCAGTTCTTC. It specifies CASSRTSGGPYNEQFF.

The rearrangement links TRBV5-1 to TRBJ2-1; D is perhaps TRBD1 (6 bases). Germline values: CDR1 SGHRS, CDR2 YFSETQ. Trimming took off 5 bases at V and 1 base at J, with 10 bases between the two ends. The CDR3 is 14 residues long. The CDR3 here is CASRLQGSYNEQFF. CDR3 sequence (DNA): TGCGCCAGCAGATTGCAGGGGTCCTACAATGAGCAGTTCTTC.